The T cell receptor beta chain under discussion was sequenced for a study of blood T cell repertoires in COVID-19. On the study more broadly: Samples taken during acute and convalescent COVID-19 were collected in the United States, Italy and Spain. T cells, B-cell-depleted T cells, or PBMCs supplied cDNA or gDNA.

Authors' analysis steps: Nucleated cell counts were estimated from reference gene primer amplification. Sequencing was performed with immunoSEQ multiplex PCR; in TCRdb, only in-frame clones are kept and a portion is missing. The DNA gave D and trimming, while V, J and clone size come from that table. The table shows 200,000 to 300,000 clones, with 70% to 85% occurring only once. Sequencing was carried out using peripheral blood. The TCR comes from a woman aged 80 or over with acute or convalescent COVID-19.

CDR3 DNA: TGTGCCAGCAGCCAAGCAGTGGGGGGGATCACAGATACGCAGTATTTT. This translates into CASSQAVGGITDTQYF. The chain combines TRBV4-2 with TRBJ2-3, with TRBD2 matching over 7 bases. The V gene's germline CDR1 is LGHNA and CDR2 YNFKEQ. The CDR3 extends over 16 amino acids. After removal of 1 base from V and 2 bases from J, the junction contained 6 bases not matched to a gene.